Presented here are 29 T cell receptor beta chains from one specimen sequenced in a study of T cells after yellow fever vaccination. TCRdb re-analysed the 5' RACE reads in MiXCR, keeping a single row per CDR3 protein. The sample lists just over 25,000 distinct CDR3 sequences; 5% to 6% were seen once. Sequenced here: PBMCs, either bulk or a sorted T-cell subset (CD4+, CD8+, memory, or dextramer-sorted; not recorded which), sampled 15 days after the yellow fever booster vaccination. The receptors derive from a man aged 30 to 39 who received the YFV17D yellow fever vaccine.

This clonotype has ten or more counts. The rearrangement links TRBV11-2 to TRBJ2-1, with 13 bases matching TRBD2. Per the germline V gene, CDR1 is SGHAT and CDR2 is FQNNGV. The CDR3 spans 16 residues. Trimming cost V 1 base and J 4 bases; bases outside gene matches: 1. The CDR3 DNA reads as TGTGCCAGCAGCTTAGGACTAGCGGGAGGTTACAATGAGCAGTTCTTC. Amino acid sequence: CASSLGLAGGYNEQFF.

This clonotype was seen at least ten times. V is TRBV20-1 and J is TRBJ2-7; D possibly matches TRBD1 or TRBD2 (5 bases each). Germline CDR1 and CDR2: DFQATT and SNEGSKA (reference sequence). V gave up 0 bases and J gave up 0 bases, with 15 bases separating them. This CDR3 spans 16 amino acids. The CDR3 DNA reads TGCAGTGCTAGAGATCGGAAGAGGGGCCCCTCCTACGAGCAGTACTTC. It specifies CSARDRKRGPSYEQYF.

To note about this clonotype: Just one base apart from a much larger clone, this may be a read error. This chain links TRBV5-1 with TRBJ2-5; 13 positions agree with TRBD2. The CDR3 runs 17 residues. V gave up 3 bases and J gave up 5 bases; unmatched junction bases: 10. Germline-derived CDR1 and CDR2 are SGHRS and YFSETQ. As DNA, the CDR3 is TGCGCCAGCAGCTCCGGGACTAGCGGGATTGGCCATGAGACCCAGTACTTC. This sequence encodes CASSSGTSGIGHETQYF.

This clonotype was counted at least ten times. This chain links TRBV10-3 with TRBJ1-5; D not certain. The germline CDR1 and CDR2 sequences are ENHRY and SYGVKD. This CDR3 is 13 amino acids long. Deletions cut 4 bases from V and 5 bases from J, with 9 bases between. CDR3 nucleotide sequence: TGTGCCATCAGTGCGGAGCCGCATCAGCCCCAGCATTTT. This translates into CAISAEPHQPQHF.

This clonotype ranks as medium-sized (0.01 to 0.1%). V is TRBV3-1 and J is TRBJ1-4, with D tentatively TRBD1 (6 bases). CDR1 is LGHDT and CDR2 is YNNKEL in the germline V gene (reference sequence). V was shortened by 5 bases and J by 3 bases, with 16 bases between the two germline ends. The CDR3 extends over 16 amino acids. CDR3 sequence (DNA): TGTGCCAGCAGCTACGGGACGGGGACACCTAATGAAAAACTGTTTTTT. Its protein product is CASSYGTGTPNEKLFF.

This clonotype has at least ten counts. This rearrangement joins TRBV20-1 to TRBJ1-6; D remains unclear. The V gene's germline CDR1 is DFQATT and CDR2 SNEGSKA (reference sequence). The CDR3 loop spans 16 amino acids. The CDR3 loop reads CSANVGLKIYNSPLHF. The CDR3 DNA follows: TGCAGCGCCAATGTCGGGCTAAAGATTTATAATTCACCCCTCCACTTT.

This clonotype is labeled as medium-sized (0.01 to 0.1%). This rearrangement joins TRBV4-1 to TRBJ2-7; D is possibly TRBD1 or TRBD2 (5 bases each). The germline V and J ends were trimmed by 5 bases and 0 bases, with 14 bases remaining between them. This CDR3 comprises 15 residues. Germline CDR1 is MGHRA and CDR2 is YSYEKL. CDR3 nucleotides: TGCGCCAGCAGCGCCCGGGACGACAGCTCCTACGAGCAGTACTTC. Translated, it gives CASSARDDSSYEQYF.

Many counts were recorded for this clonotype. V and J are TRBV6-2 or TRBV6-3 and TRBJ2-7; D might be TRBD1 or TRBD2, each matching 5 bases. Trimming took off 8 bases at V and 3 bases at J, with 23 bases between the two ends. Germline assignment: CDR1 MNHEY and CDR2 SVGEGT. CDR3 length: 16 amino acids. In DNA, the CDR3 is TGTGCCAGCCTAGCCGTGAGGGGCGCGAGGATCTACGAGCAGTACTTC. Its protein product is CASLAVRGARIYEQYF.

Many counts were recorded for this clonotype. This sequence joins TRBV5-1 and TRBJ2-3; D is ambiguous. This CDR3 comprises 13 residues. Between the trimmed V and J ends, which lost 1 base and 0 bases, there was a span of 3 bases. Germline V gene sequence: CDR1 SGHRS, CDR2 YFSETQ. The CDR3 protein is CASSLPSTDTQYF. The CDR3, as DNA: TGCGCCAGCAGCTTGCCTAGCACAGATACGCAGTATTTT.

This clonotype was found a few times. The junction and the germline gene differ at one end; a read error may be behind it. V gene TRBV7-7 combines with J gene TRBJ1-1; D not certain. This CDR3 region has 13 residues. Germline assignment: CDR1 SSHAT and CDR2 FNYEAQ (reference sequence). CDR3 in amino acids: CASSLNKNTEAFF. The CDR3 DNA reads TGTGCTAGCAGCTTAAATAAGAACACTGAAGCTTTCTTT.

Sample share makes this clonotype medium-sized. The chain couples TRBV24-1 to TRBJ2-1; 8 nucleotides match TRBD2. The germline V gene encodes CDR1 KGHDR and CDR2 SFDVKD. Unmatched junction bases numbered 5, after V lost 3 bases and J lost 2 bases. The CDR3 is made up of 16 amino acids. The CDR3 DNA sequence: TGTGCCACCAGTGATCAGCGGGAGTCGACCTACAATGAGCAGTTCTTC. Amino acid sequence: CATSDQRESTYNEQFF.

This clonotype was recorded at least ten times. This sequence joins TRBV13 and TRBJ2-3, with 11 nucleotides matching TRBD2. Germline values: CDR1 PRHDT, CDR2 FYEKMQ (reference sequence). The V gene end was trimmed by 3 bases and the J gene end by 6 bases; junction bases not matched to a gene: 2. The CDR3 has 14 amino acids. In nucleotides, the CDR3 is TGTGCCAGCAGCTTGACTAGCGGGATGGATACGCAGTATTTT. Protein: CASSLTSGMDTQYF.

This clonotype was seen at least ten times. V and J are TRBV24-1 and TRBJ2-3; tentatively, D is TRBD2 (5 bases). The CDR3 is made up of 15 amino acids. CDR1 and CDR2 (germline): KGHDR, SFDVKD. The germline V and J ends were trimmed by 1 base and 6 bases, with 13 bases remaining between them. The CDR3 nucleotides read TGTGCCACCAGTGATTTAGCGGACCGAAAGGATACGCAGTATTTT. Translated: CATSDLADRKDTQYF.

This clonotype was counted ten times or more. V usage is TRBV27 and J usage is TRBJ2-2, with TRBD2 identical over 11 bases. V lost 3 bases, J lost 4 bases, and 10 bases stayed unmatched. This CDR3 has 18 amino acids. Germline V gene sequence: CDR1 MNHEY, CDR2 SMNVEV (reference sequence). The CDR3 DNA reads TGTGCCAGCAGTTTCTGGGCTAGCGGGAGGAGGGGCACCGGGGAGCTGTTTTTT. It specifies CASSFWASGRRGTGELFF.

This clonotype was seen at least ten times. The V call is TRBV20-1, the J call TRBJ2-1; 8 bases map to TRBD2. The ends lost 0 bases at V and 7 bases at J; junction bases unmatched: 8. Germline CDR1 and CDR2: DFQATT and SNEGSKA (reference sequence). The CDR3 consists of 15 residues. Written as DNA, the CDR3 is TGCAGTGCTAGAGAAGGGACTAGTCCTCAAAATGAGCAGTTCTTC. As protein: CSAREGTSPQNEQFF.

This clonotype came up many times. The chain's CDR3 is CASSPQTSTGELFF. The CDR3 coding sequence is TGTGCCAGCAGCCCCCAGACGTCCACCGGGGAGCTGTTTTTT. This chain joins TRBV7-3 and TRBJ2-2; D is unresolved. From germline, CDR1 is SGHTA and CDR2 FQGTGA. This CDR3 is 14 amino acids long. V was cut by 5 bases and J by 4 bases, with 11 bases left in between.

This clonotype has ten or more counts. CDR3 DNA sequence: TGCAGTGAGTGGACAGCCACGGGGGAGCAGTACTTC. It codes for CSEWTATGEQYF. This sequence joins TRBV20-1 and TRBJ2-7; possibly TRBD1 for D (6 bases). The CDR3 totals 12 residues. The V end lost 7 bases, the J end lost 7 bases, and 17 bases lay between the germline ends. Germline assignment: CDR1 DFQATT and CDR2 SNEGSKA (reference sequence).

This clonotype occurred many times. V and J are TRBV6-1 and TRBJ2-2, with TRBD2 matching over 7 bases. The V segment lost 3 bases and the J segment 6 bases; nucleotides outside the gene matches: 4. The CDR3 totals 14 residues. Germline V gene sequence: CDR1 MNHNS, CDR2 SASEGT. In DNA, the CDR3 is TGTGCCAGCAGTGATGGGGGGGGAGCCGGGGAGCTGTTTTTT. Translated, it gives CASSDGGGAGELFF.

This clonotype was observed at least ten times. This rearrangement joins TRBV20-1 to TRBJ2-7, with 7 bases that match TRBD1. Germline CDR1 reads DFQATT; CDR2 reads SNEGSKA (reference sequence). The CDR3 is 16 amino acids. Losses at the gene ends were 4 bases for V and 0 bases for J; bases not matched to a gene: 12. The CDR3 region is CSATTGRQGSSYEQYF. CDR3 DNA sequence: TGCAGTGCTACTACGGGGCGACAGGGTAGCTCCTACGAGCAGTACTTC.

This clonotype was counted many times. The V call is TRBV12-3 or TRBV12-4, the J call TRBJ2-7, with 9 nucleotides matching TRBD1. There are 15 residues in the CDR3. The J segment lost 1 base and the V segment lost 6 bases, leaving 7 bases of the junction unmatched. CDR3 nucleotides: TGTGCCAGCAGCTCCCGGGACAGGGAATCCTACGAGCAGTACTTC. Translating gives CASSSRDRESYEQYF.

The rearrangement links TRBV7-2 to TRBJ2-7; D unclear. V was cut by 3 bases and J by 6 bases, with 12 bases left in between. CDR1 is SGHTA, CDR2 FQGNSA, per germline. The CDR3 contains 13 residues. The DNA of the CDR3 is TGTGCCAGCAGCTTGGGTTCCCGCCGCGAGCAGTACTTC. Amino acids: CASSLGSRREQYF.

This clonotype was detected many times. The chain has TRBV29-1 and TRBJ1-2, with 10 bases lining up with TRBD1. The CDR3 totals 13 residues. The germline gives CDR1 SQVTM, CDR2 ANQGSEA. V gave up 4 bases and J gave up 8 bases; unmatched junction bases: 7. CDR3 protein: CSVGGTGDGGYTF. For the CDR3, the DNA is TGCAGCGTTGGGGGGACAGGGGACGGCGGCTACACCTTC. Complete variable domain (other parts from reference TRBV29-1 and TRBJ1-2): SAVISQKPSRDICQRGTSLTIQCQVDSQVTMMFWYRQQPGQSLTLIATANQGSEATYESGFVIDKFPISRPNLTFSTLTVSNMSPEDSSIYLCSVGGTGDGGYTFGSGTRLTVV.

The table lists this clonotype with many counts. This chain uses TRBV11-2 with TRBJ2-7, with 11 bases aligning to TRBD1. This CDR3 spans 15 amino acids. Germline CDR1 is SGHAT and CDR2 is FQNNGV. V dropped 5 bases and J dropped 3; count of bases not matched to a gene: 6. In DNA form, the CDR3 reads TGTGCCAGCAGCATACCCGGGACAGGGGGCTACGAGCAGTACTTC. Its protein is CASSIPGTGGYEQYF.

This clonotype was detected ten times or more. The CDR3 nucleotides read TGTGCCAGCAGCTGGGGGATGGGGAACGAGCAGTACTTC. As protein: CASSWGMGNEQYF. This rearrangement joins TRBV7-9 to TRBJ2-7, with D perhaps TRBD1 or TRBD2 (5 bases each). Per germline, CDR1 SEHNR and CDR2 FQNEAQ (reference sequence). V lost 4 bases, J lost 5 bases, and 12 bases lay in between. The CDR3 covers 13 residues.

This clonotype showed up many times. The chain carries TRBV19 and TRBJ1-2, with D perhaps matching TRBD1 (6 bases). This CDR3 is built from 14 residues. V lost 3 bases to trimming and J lost 2 bases, with 10 bases between them. The germline V gene encodes CDR1 LNHDA and CDR2 SQIVND (reference sequence). In DNA form, the CDR3 reads TGTGCCAGTAGTATTCGGACAGCAAACTATGGCTACACCTTC. Protein: CASSIRTANYGYTF.

This clonotype was seen repeatedly, ten times or more. V usage is TRBV20-1 and J usage is TRBJ2-7, with 13 bases lining up with TRBD2. The CDR3 covers 14 residues. Germline lookup yields CDR1 DFQATT and CDR2 SNEGSKA (reference sequence). Here the CDR3 DNA reads TGCGGGGGGGTGGTGACTAGCGGGAGGAACGAGCAGTACTTC. Residues: CGGVVTSGRNEQYF.

This clonotype was observed many times. The chain couples TRBV4-2 to TRBJ2-1; 10 bases are shared with TRBD2. The germline gives CDR1 LGHNA, CDR2 YNFKEQ. V trimming: 1 base; J trimming: 1 base; junction bases outside the gene matches: 7. This CDR3 comprises 18 residues. CDR3 DNA sequence: TGTGCCAGCAGCCAAGTAGCGGGAGGTTTCGTGTCCTACAATGAGCAGTTCTTC. Its protein is CASSQVAGGFVSYNEQFF.

In this sample, this clonotype turned up many times. V is TRBV11-3 and J is TRBJ1-1, with D unclear. Trimming left V 4 bases short and J 0 bases short, with 6 bases between. This CDR3 is built from 13 residues. CDR1 SGHNT and CDR2 YENEEA come from the germline V gene. CDR3: CASSSNMNTEAFF. The CDR3 region has the DNA TGTGCCAGCAGCTCGAACATGAACACTGAAGCTTTCTTT.

In this sample, this clonotype turned up many times. This chain joins TRBV12-3 or TRBV12-4 and TRBJ2-7; D gene unclear. The germline V and J ends were trimmed by 0 bases and 1 base, with 4 bases remaining between them. The CDR3 runs 13 residues. The chain's CDR3 is CASSLALSYEQYF. The CDR3 DNA reads as TGTGCCAGCAGTTTAGCGCTGTCCTACGAGCAGTACTTC.